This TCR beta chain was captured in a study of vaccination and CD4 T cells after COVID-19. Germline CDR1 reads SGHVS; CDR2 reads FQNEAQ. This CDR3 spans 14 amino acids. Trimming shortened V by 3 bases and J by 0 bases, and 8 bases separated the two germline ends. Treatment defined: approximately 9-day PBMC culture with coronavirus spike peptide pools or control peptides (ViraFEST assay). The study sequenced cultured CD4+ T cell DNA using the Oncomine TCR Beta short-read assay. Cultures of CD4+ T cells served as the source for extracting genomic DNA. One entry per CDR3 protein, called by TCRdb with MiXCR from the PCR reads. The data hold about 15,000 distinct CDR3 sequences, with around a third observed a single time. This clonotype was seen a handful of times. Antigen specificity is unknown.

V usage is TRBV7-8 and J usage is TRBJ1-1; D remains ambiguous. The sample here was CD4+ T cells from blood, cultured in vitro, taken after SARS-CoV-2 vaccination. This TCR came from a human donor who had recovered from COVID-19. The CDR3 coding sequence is TGTGCCAGCAGCTTGGGCAGGATGAACACTGAAGCTTTCTTT. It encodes CASSLGRMNTEAFF.